This T cell receptor beta chain was profiled in a study of OX40 agonist ivuxolimab in advanced cancers. Clones were sequenced by immunoSEQ multiplex PCR, and TCRdb holds only the in-frame ones, with some missing. The sample lists 80,000 or so clones, 84% seen once, with roughly 7% in the top ten. This receptor was identified in an adult with an advanced solid tumor such as melanoma, head and neck, liver or kidney cancer. The material was CD4+ or CD8+ T cells sorted from blood, obtained in a trial of the OX40 agonist ivuxolimab.

CDR3 DNA: TGTGCCAGCAGTTTAACTTCCTATGCCTACGAGCAGTACTTC. Amino acids: CASSLTSYAYEQYF. This chain connects TRBV27 to TRBJ2-7; unclear D gene. CDR1 is MNHEY, CDR2 SMNVEV, per germline (reference sequence). Trimming stripped 2 bases from V and 2 bases from J, with 10 bases between. CDR3 length equals 14 residues.